A selection of T cell receptor beta chains follows, all from one sample in a study of T cell changes during pregnancy in multiple sclerosis. The assay was immunoSEQ multiplex PCR, and TCRdb's table has in-frame clones only and misses some. The repertoire has about 47,000 clones, around 92% of them found once; the top ten carry 2% to 2.5%. The sample consisted of peripheral blood, taken in the third trimester of pregnancy. The receptors were sampled from a female donor with multiple sclerosis, enrolled in a pregnancy study. Each CDR3 is given with its conserved first and last residue. The order of the fields is J gene, D gene, V gene, clone size, CDR3 protein, CDR3 DNA. D genes are given only for firm matches. Clone size is stated in some rows and not others, as once, few, many or a class when expanded.

j_call: TRBJ2-3
d_call: TRBD1
v_call: TRBV5-1
clone_size: NA
cdr3_aa: CASSPDREADTQYF
cdr3_nt: TGCGCCAGCAGCCCGGACAGGGAGGCAGATACGCAGTATTTT

j_call: TRBJ2-7
d_call: TRBD1
v_call: TRBV19
clone_size: NA
cdr3_aa: CASSIGTGENEQYF
cdr3_nt: TGTGCCAGTAGTATTGGGACAGGGGAAAACGAGCAGTACTTC

j_call: TRBJ1-2
d_call: NA
v_call: TRBV12-5
clone_size: NA
cdr3_aa: CASGLWGNYGYTF
cdr3_nt: TGTGCTAGTGGTTTATGGGGCAACTATGGCTACACCTTC

j_call: TRBJ1-5
d_call: NA
v_call: TRBV6-1
clone_size: NA
cdr3_aa: CASSLGPGGNQPQHF
cdr3_nt: TGTGCCAGCAGTCTCGGGCCGGGGGGCAATCAGCCCCAGCATTTT

j_call: TRBJ2-5
d_call: TRBD2
v_call: TRBV28
clone_size: NA
cdr3_aa: CASSIIGTSDRKETQYF
cdr3_nt: TGTGCCAGCAGTATCATCGGGACTAGCGACAGAAAAGAGACCCAGTACTTC

j_call: TRBJ1-4
d_call: TRBD1
v_call: TRBV19
clone_size: NA
cdr3_aa: CASSILGTGGAYEKLFF
cdr3_nt: TGTGCCAGTAGTATACTTGGGACAGGGGGCGCGTACGAAAAACTGTTTTTT

j_call: TRBJ2-1
d_call: NA
v_call: TRBV9
clone_size: NA
cdr3_aa: CASSVGVAFNNEQFF
cdr3_nt: TGTGCCAGCAGCGTAGGGGTAGCGTTTAACAATGAGCAGTTCTTC

j_call: TRBJ1-1
d_call: NA
v_call: TRBV18
clone_size: once
cdr3_aa: CASSPQTGNTEAFF
cdr3_nt: TGTGCCAGCTCACCACAGACGGGGAACACTGAAGCTTTCTTT

j_call: TRBJ2-7
d_call: NA
v_call: TRBV11-3
clone_size: NA
cdr3_aa: CASSPPSFYEQYF
cdr3_nt: TGTGCCAGCAGCCCCCCTAGTTTCTACGAGCAGTACTTC

j_call: TRBJ2-7
d_call: NA
v_call: TRBV21-1
clone_size: NA
cdr3_aa: CASSNACGQYF
cdr3_nt: TGTGCCAGCAGCAACGCGTGCGGGCAGTACTTC